This T cell receptor (beta chain) stems from a study of shared clonotypes between healthy human individuals. On the study more broadly: The study used three CD4 naive, three CD4 memory, two CD8 naive and one CD8 memory plate per donor.

Worth noting for this clone: Its specificity is unknown.

Clones were read by immunoSEQ multiplex PCR, and TCRdb kept only the in-frame ones, dropping some. The sample contains 1 million to 1.2 million clones, roughly 80% of which appear only once. Study-wide results and caveats: With few donors, the genetic and exposure-history diversity represented was limited. With several donors compared, 4% to 5% of naive CD4 clonotypes were shared.

The V gene's germline CDR1 is SGHAT and CDR2 FQNNGV. The V and J ends lost 3 bases and 2 bases respectively, with 10 bases between them. CDR3 length equals 14 residues. The sample comprised memory CD4+ T cells from PBMCs. The subset is: CD45RA-negative fraction. The rearrangement links TRBV11-2 to TRBJ2-5; D is ambiguous. This TCR was recovered from a young man in good health. Some clones in this sample may be carry-over from other donors' samples. CDR3 bases: TGTGCCAGCAGCTTCTATCTGGGACAAGAGACCCAGTACTTC. This encodes CASSFYLGQETQYF.